A selection of T cell receptor beta chains follows, all from one sample in a study of T-cell reconstitution after alpha-beta-depleted transplantation in children. In TCRdb, the PCR reads were re-called with MiXCR into one record per CDR3 protein. The sample has 450,000 to 550,000 distinct CDR3 sequences, around 10% seen once; the top ten hold 12% to 15%. Specimen: PBMCs, mostly from graft donor cells, collected 180 days after TCRalphabeta/CD19-depleted stem cell transplant. These receptors came from a female patient between 2 and 15 years old who had a stem cell transplant for aplastic anemia, so the T cells may come from the graft donor. CDR3s leave out the opening cysteine and the closing phenylalanine or tryptophan.

>TRBV12-5
ASGLGMNTEAF
>TRBV5-1
ASSWNTQNTEAF
>TRBV12-3/TRBV12-4
ASSFRDRGRGGNTGELF
>TRBV29-1
SVDRTGTEQY
>TRBV21-1
ASSKDALVVLGLAGDRSNEQF
>TRBV12-3/TRBV12-4
ASSWVGQEYNEQF
>TRBV10-3
AISGRESTDTQY
>TRBV7-2
AGGRSDTQY
>TRBV6-1
ASSFGRPYNEQF
>TRBV6-5
ASSYARGNYGYT
>TRBV20-1
SAREGASNQPQH
>TRBV9
ASSAPWTSGSIDTGELF